These 22 T cell receptor beta chains were sequenced from one sample in a study of T cell responses to AZD1222 COVID-19 vaccine. Assay: immunoSEQ multiplex PCR; the TCRdb copy retains only in-frame clones and omits some. There are about 160,000 clones in the sample; about 90% occur only once, and approximately 2% lies in the top ten. Sequenced material: peripheral blood, taken on day 0 of AZD1222 vaccination. All receptors come from an adult in good health.

This sequence joins TRBV7-7 and TRBJ1-1, with unresolved D. Per germline, CDR1 SSHAT and CDR2 FNYEAQ (reference sequence). The V gene lost 2 bases and the J gene lost 1 base, with 5 bases spanning the gap. This CDR3 region has 13 residues. The CDR3 coding sequence is TGTGCCAGCAGCTTATTGGAGAACACTGAAGCTTTCTTT. Encoded protein: CASSLLENTEAFF.

This clone showed up just once. This chain connects TRBV7-2 to TRBJ1-1; D unresolved. The CDR3 is made up of 15 amino acids. Germline assignment: CDR1 SGHTA and CDR2 FQGNSA. The ends were cut back, 5 bases at V and 7 bases at J, with 20 bases in the middle. CDR3 in DNA: TGTGCCAGCAGCCCGCTTGGGCAGAGTCAAGTTGAAGCTTTCTTT. This encodes CASSPLGQSQVEAFF.

This clone was recorded only once. The chain links TRBV2 to TRBJ1-4; D may be TRBD1 (5 bases). V was cut by 7 bases and J by 11 bases, with 17 bases left in between. CDR1 is SNHLY, CDR2 FYNNEI, per germline. This CDR3 is 13 amino acids long. CDR3 bases: TGTGCCAGCAAGGATAACAGGCGACCTAAACTGTTTTTT. This gives the protein CASKDNRRPKLFF.

V is TRBV4-2 and J is TRBJ1-6; D gene uncertain. Germline V gene sequence: CDR1 LGHNA, CDR2 YNFKEQ. The ends were cut back, 2 bases at V and 6 bases at J, with 14 bases in the middle. This CDR3 has 16 amino acids. The CDR3 region has the DNA TGTGCCAGCAGCCAACGTGATAGGGATCCTAATTCACCCCTCCACTTT. Translating it yields CASSQRDRDPNSPLHF.

This clone was counted a single time. The V call is TRBV7-8, the J call TRBJ1-5; 8 nucleotides match TRBD1. The length of the CDR3 is 15 residues. Germline values: CDR1 SGHVS, CDR2 FQNEAQ. V was clipped by 1 base and J by 7 bases; unmatched bases: 6. CDR3 DNA sequence: TGTGCCAGCAGCTTAGGGCAGGGGGCCTGGCAGCCCCAGCATTTT. It yields the protein CASSLGQGAWQPQHF.

The chain carries TRBV7-8 and TRBJ1-2; D perhaps matches TRBD1 (5 bases). V shed 5 bases and J shed 0 bases, with 13 bases lying between them. The germline CDR1 and CDR2 sequences are SGHVS and FQNEAQ. The CDR3 loop spans 15 amino acids. Here the CDR3 reads CASSPRGGANYGYTF. CDR3 DNA: TGTGCCAGCAGCCCCCGGGGGGGTGCTAACTATGGCTACACCTTC.

In its sample, this clone was seen once. The chain carries TRBV30 and TRBJ1-2; possibly TRBD1 for D (5 bases). This CDR3 has 15 residues. Germline values: CDR1 GTSNPN, CDR2 SVGIG (reference sequence). Deletions cut 0 bases from V and 6 bases from J, with 17 bases between. CDR3 protein: CAWSVSGVGRDGYTF. The CDR3 coding sequence is TGTGCCTGGAGTGTTTCGGGGGTCGGAAGGGATGGCTACACCTTC.

The rearrangement uses TRBV4-3 and TRBJ1-4; D is uncertain. CDR3 length: 16 residues. The germline gives CDR1 LGHNA, CDR2 YSLEER. V was clipped by 1 base and J by 8 bases, with 17 bases between them. The CDR3 reads CASSQAKVARSEKLFF. The CDR3 DNA follows: TGCGCCAGCAGCCAAGCAAAGGTCGCGAGAAGCGAAAAACTGTTTTTT.

The chain recombines TRBV7-9 with TRBJ1-2, with D tentatively TRBD1 (6 bases). With 10 bases removed from V and 4 bases from J, the gap between germline ends came to 16 bases. Germline CDR1 SEHNR, CDR2 FQNEAQ (reference sequence). The CDR3 runs 13 residues. CDR3: CATRGEYPYGYTF. In DNA form, the CDR3 reads TGTGCCACTAGGGGGGAATATCCCTATGGCTACACCTTC.

This sequence joins TRBV28 and TRBJ2-5; the D gene is possibly TRBD2 (5 bases). The CDR3 is made up of 13 amino acids. The germline V and J ends were trimmed by 6 bases and 5 bases, with 13 bases remaining between them. From germline, CDR1 is MDHEN and CDR2 SYDVKM. CDR3: CASRLRTGETQYF. The CDR3 DNA follows: TGTGCCAGCAGATTACGGACGGGGGAGACCCAGTACTTC.

V gene TRBV12-3 or TRBV12-4 combines with J gene TRBJ1-6; D is ambiguous. The CDR3 loop spans 11 amino acids. Trimming removed 6 bases at V and 7 bases at J, with 4 bases between. CDR3 nucleotide sequence: TGTGCCAGCAGGTCCAATTCACCCCTCCACTTT. Its translation is CASRSNSPLHF.

V gene TRBV7-9 combines with J gene TRBJ1-1, with D perhaps TRBD1 (6 bases). Trimming stripped 5 bases from V and 4 bases from J, with 14 bases between. The CDR3 has 14 residues. Germline loops: CDR1 SEHNR, CDR2 FQNEAQ (reference sequence). CDR3 DNA: TGTGCCAGCAGCCCCGGGGGCAGGACCACTGAAGCTTTCTTT. It yields the protein CASSPGGRTTEAFF.

The chain has TRBV24-1 and TRBJ2-2; no clear D gene. Trimming stripped 5 bases from V and 7 bases from J, with 10 bases between. Germline CDR1 and CDR2: KGHDR and SFDVKD. The CDR3 totals 13 residues. The CDR3 coding sequence is TGTGCCACCAGTGCAAAAAGTTACGGGGAGCTGTTTTTT. Translating gives CATSAKSYGELFF.

The genes are TRBV19 and TRBJ1-5, with D perhaps TRBD1 (6 bases). Germline values: CDR1 LNHDA, CDR2 SQIVND (reference sequence). The CDR3 extends over 16 amino acids. V shed 5 bases and J shed 12 bases, with 26 bases lying between them. CDR3: CASSSPTGTKSSHQHF. The CDR3 DNA is TGTGCCAGTAGTTCACCTACCGGGACAAAGAGCAGCCACCAGCATTTT.

This rearrangement joins TRBV6-4 to TRBJ2-4; D remains unclear. Germline V gives CDR1 MRHNA, CDR2 SNTAGT. The CDR3 sequence is 14 residues long. The V and J ends lost 3 bases and 6 bases respectively, with 12 bases between them. CDR3 loop: CASSDYQERNIQYF. CDR3 coding DNA: TGTGCCAGCAGTGATTACCAGGAGAGAAACATTCAGTACTTC.

V gene TRBV5-4 combines with J gene TRBJ1-6; 11 nucleotides match TRBD1. The germline gives CDR1 SGHNT, CDR2 YYREEE (reference sequence). Trimming removed 4 bases from V and 2 bases from J; junction bases left unmatched: 5. The CDR3 sequence is 17 residues long. CDR3: CASSAGTGGTYNSPLHF. DNA of the CDR3: TGTGCCAGCAGCGCCGGGACAGGGGGAACCTATAATTCACCCCTCCACTTT.

The rearrangement joins TRBV7-9 to TRBJ2-1, with D uncertain. From germline, CDR1 is SEHNR and CDR2 FQNEAQ (reference sequence). With 2 bases removed from V and 8 bases from J, the gap between germline ends came to 10 bases. The CDR3 totals 13 residues. The CDR3 sequence is CASSLTVGYEQFF. The CDR3 DNA reads TGTGCCAGCAGCTTAACGGTGGGCTATGAGCAGTTCTTC.

The chain recombines TRBV18 with TRBJ1-6; TRBD1 is a possible D gene (6 bases). The CDR3 loop spans 14 amino acids. CDR1 is KGHSH and CDR2 is LQKENI in the germline V gene. V lost 4 bases and J lost 7, with 11 bases in between. The CDR3 DNA reads as TGTGCCAGCTCACGCCGGGACACGAATTCACCCCTCCACTTT. This encodes CASSRRDTNSPLHF.

V is TRBV27 and J is TRBJ1-6; D might be TRBD1 (5 bases). CDR3 length: 15 amino acids. The germline V gene has CDR1 MNHEY and CDR2 SMNVEV (reference sequence). Trimming shortened V by 5 bases and J by 8 bases, and 16 bases separated the two germline ends. CDR3 residues: CASSPLGGSYSPLHF. The CDR3 DNA follows: TGTGCCAGCAGTCCCCTGGGGGGGTCCTATTCACCCCTCCACTTT.

The chain is built from TRBV27 and TRBJ2-7; D perhaps matches TRBD1 (5 bases). Germline V CDR1 and CDR2: MNHEY, SMNVEV (reference sequence). V lost 4 bases and J lost 3, with 10 bases in between. The CDR3 extends over 13 amino acids. The CDR3 protein is CASSSAGYYEQYF. The CDR3 DNA reads as TGTGCCAGCAGTTCCGCAGGGTACTACGAGCAGTACTTC.

This clone was detected only a few times. The chain couples TRBV27 to TRBJ2-1; TRBD1 matches 9 bases. The CDR3 has 13 amino acids. J gave up 9 bases and V 6 bases, and 6 bases lay outside the gene matches. The germline V gene encodes CDR1 MNHEY and CDR2 SMNVEV (reference sequence). The CDR3 reads CASRGQGIGEQFF. Here the CDR3 DNA reads TGTGCCAGCAGGGGACAGGGTATTGGTGAGCAGTTCTTC.

The rearrangement joins TRBV5-1 to TRBJ1-2, with a possible D match to TRBD1 (5 bases). Per the germline V gene, CDR1 is SGHRS and CDR2 is YFSETQ. The CDR3 runs to 16 residues. Trimming removed 1 base at V and 3 bases at J, with 16 bases between. The CDR3 DNA sequence: TGCGCCAGCAGCTTGATGACCAGGGTCGGAGACTATGGCTACACCTTC. Protein sequence: CASSLMTRVGDYGYTF.